The present entry profiles one T cell receptor (beta chain) with its context. Its antigen is still unknown. The germline V and J ends were trimmed by 0 bases and 0 bases, with 10 bases remaining between them. CDR1 is SGDLS, CDR2 YYNGEE, per germline. The CDR3 extends over 16 amino acids. Using immunoSEQ multiplex PCR, the repertoire was profiled, and TCRdb retains in-frame clones only, with some absent. Among 150,000 to 200,000 clones listed, approximately 90% were seen once. Time point here: blood 4 weeks post-SBRT, at nephrectomy. Regarding treatment: 15 Gy SBRT to primary tumor, nephrectomy 4 weeks later. The data originate from a study of radiation and T cells in renal cell carcinoma. Study results and caveats: No pretreatment tumor biopsies were available for baseline clonotypes. From baseline, blood top tumor clonotypes peaked at 2 weeks post-radiation.

The sequence was obtained from a woman between 45 and 65 years old with renal cell carcinoma. Sequencing used blood, obtained from a patient whose treatment included radiotherapy and nephrectomy. The chain is built from TRBV9 and TRBJ1-5; tentative D call: TRBD1 (5 bases). CDR3 in amino acids: CASSVGTTGSNQPQHF. Written as DNA, the CDR3 is TGTGCCAGCAGCGTAGGGACTACAGGTAGCAATCAGCCCCAGCATTTT.